This is a list of T cell receptor beta chains from one sample in a study of T cells in Graves' hyperthyroidism and ophthalmopathy. MiXCR, run by TCRdb on the multiplex PCR reads, gives a single entry per CDR3 protein. The table records under 400,000 distinct CDR3 sequences, 15% to 20% of them present only once. Source material: blood. The receptors here all came from a man aged 25-45 years with Graves' hyperthyroidism. CDR3s include the opening cysteine and the closing phenylalanine or tryptophan. D genes are given only for firm matches. Only some rows state a clone size, as once, few, many or a class for expanded clones.

TGTGCCAGCAGCTTATCGGGGGAGGGCTACACCTTC,CASSLSGEGYTF,.,TRBV7-3,.,TRBJ1-2
TGTGCCAGCAGCTTAGCGGGGGGACGCGCTGGGGCCAACGTCCTGACTTTC,CASSLAGGRAGANVLTF,.,TRBV7-3,TRBD2,TRBJ2-6
TGCAGTGCCCAACGTACAGGGGATACGCAGTATTTT,CSAQRTGDTQYF,many,TRBV20-1,.,TRBJ2-3
TGTGCCACCCGGGCCGGGACAGGGAACATTCAGTACTTC,CATRAGTGNIQYF,.,TRBV28,TRBD1,TRBJ2-4
TGTGCCAGCAGTGACAGGGGAGACAATGAGCAGTTCTTC,CASSDRGDNEQFF,few,TRBV12-3/TRBV12-4,TRBD1,TRBJ2-1
TGTGCCAGCAGCGACGGACTAGCGGGACCCCCGGACGAGCAGTACTTC,CASSDGLAGPPDEQYF,.,TRBV11-2,TRBD2,TRBJ2-7
TGTGCCAGCAGCCTCAGTTGGACCCAGTACTTC,CASSLSWTQYF,.,TRBV7-6,.,TRBJ2-5
TGTGCCAGCAGCCAGGGGAGAACGAGCAATCAGCCCCAGCATTTT,CASSQGRTSNQPQHF,many,TRBV3-1,.,TRBJ1-5
TGTGCCAGCAGCTCAGGACCTAGAGTGGTTGAAAAACTGTTTTTT,CASSSGPRVVEKLFF,.,TRBV12-3/TRBV12-4,.,TRBJ1-4
TGTGCCAGCAGTTTACAGGGGAACGTGGAGAGAACAGATACGCAGTATTTT,CASSLQGNVERTDTQYF,many,TRBV12-3/TRBV12-4,.,TRBJ2-3
TGTGCCAGCAGTTACTCCCCATCAGCGGGAGAAGGAGATACGCAGTATTTT,CASSYSPSAGEGDTQYF,few,TRBV11-2,TRBD2,TRBJ2-3
TGTGCCAGCAGTTACATTGGGACTAGTGGTGATACGCAGTATTTT,CASSYIGTSGDTQYF,few,TRBV6-8,TRBD2,TRBJ2-3
TGCAGTGCTAGCAGGACAGGGGGCGCGAACACCGGGGAGCTGTTTTTT,CSASRTGGANTGELFF,few,TRBV20-1,TRBD1,TRBJ2-2